The entry that follows covers one T cell receptor beta chain sequence. The antigen remains unidentified. This record belongs to a study of T cell responses to AZD1222 COVID-19 vaccine. Findings and caveats of the study: Possibly, clonal diversity was underestimated; donors were largely white British and included more females. Among those given AZD1222, only 6 or 7 were seropositive at baseline. The study reported that nearly half of spike-specific TCRs target unmutated variant regions.

Trimming pared 1 base from V and 7 bases from J, leaving 8 bases between. The germline V gene encodes CDR1 LNHDA and CDR2 SQIVND (reference sequence). The CDR3 length is 13 residues. The table came from immunoSEQ multiplex PCR; TCRdb's copy has only in-frame clones and leaves some out. Among 100,000 to 150,000 clones listed, approximately 86% were seen once. This receptor was identified in an adult who received the AZD1222 COVID-19 vaccine. The specimen was peripheral blood, collected 28 days after the second AZD1222 dose. This chain connects TRBV19 to TRBJ1-5, with no clear D. The CDR3 is CASSIGVGQPQHF. The CDR3 DNA follows: TGTGCCAGTAGTATAGGGGTTGGGCAGCCCCAGCATTTT.